The 19 T cell receptor beta chains below come from one sample, sequenced in a study of vaccination and CD4 T cells after COVID-19. Treatment of the sample: approximately 9-day PBMC culture with coronavirus spike peptide pools or control peptides (ViraFEST assay). These receptors' targets are unknown. The assay that was used to sequence DNA from cultured CD4+ T cells was the Oncomine TCR Beta short-read assay. MiXCR, run by TCRdb on the PCR reads, gives a single entry per CDR3 protein. The data contain over 8,500 distinct CDR3 sequences, 55% of them seen just once; the ten biggest clones take up approximately 7.6%. Sample: CD4+ T cells from blood, cultured in vitro. The source of these receptors is a human donor who had recovered from COVID-19.

This clonotype was observed a few times. The gene calls are TRBV10-3 and TRBJ1-3; 10 nucleotides match TRBD1. The trim removed 3 bases at V and 8 bases at J, leaving 13 bases unmatched. The CDR3 is 17 amino acids. CDR1 and CDR2 (germline): ENHRY, SYGVKD. CDR3 bases: TGTGCCATCAGTGACTCGTTAGACAGGGGGCGTGTGGACACCATATATTTT. Translation gives CAISDSLDRGRVDTIYF.

For the CDR3, the DNA is TGTGCCTGGAGTAACAGCATCCCCGGGGAGCTGTTTTTT. Protein product: CAWSNSIPGELFF. V usage is TRBV30 and J usage is TRBJ2-2; D gene unclear. The V gene's germline CDR1 is GTSNPN and CDR2 SVGIG (reference sequence). This CDR3 spans 13 amino acids. V was trimmed by 2 bases and J by 6 bases, leaving 10 bases between them.

This clonotype was seen a few times. The chain has TRBV5-1 and TRBJ2-2, with D hard to call. Germline CDR1 SGHRS, CDR2 YFSETQ. This CDR3 comprises 12 residues. Trimming removed 0 bases at V and 6 bases at J, with 3 bases between. The CDR3 DNA sequence: TGCGCCAGCAGCTTGGAGGCCGGGGAGCTGTTTTTT. Translation: CASSLEAGELFF.

The chain couples TRBV28 to TRBJ1-5, with 7 bases matching TRBD1. J gave up 8 bases and V 6 bases, and 10 bases lay outside the gene matches. This CDR3 spans 14 amino acids. Germline-derived CDR1 and CDR2 are MDHEN and SYDVKM. CDR3 sequence (DNA): TGTGCCAGCAGAGATCGAGGGGGCGGGGAGCCCCAGCATTTT. Translated, it gives CASRDRGGGEPQHF. The variable domain in full, with the rest retrieved from reference TRBV28 and TRBJ1-5, is DVKVTQSSRYLVKRTGEKVFLECVQDMDHENMFWYRQDPGLGLRLIYFSYDVKMKEKGDIPEGYSVSREKKERFSLILESASTNQTSMYLCASRDRGGGEPQHFGDGTRLSIL.

The J gene is TRBJ2-1, the V gene TRBV28; D perhaps matches TRBD1 (6 bases). CDR1 is MDHEN, CDR2 SYDVKM, per germline. With 5 bases removed from V and 6 bases from J, the gap between germline ends came to 17 bases. The CDR3 runs 15 residues. The CDR3 DNA reads as TGTGCCAGCAGTCCAACAGGGAGCTCTGGCAATGAGCAGTTCTTC. Its translation: CASSPTGSSGNEQFF.

V gene TRBV19 combines with J gene TRBJ1-1; D remains unclear. The CDR3 totals 15 residues. Deletions cut 4 bases from V and 0 bases from J, with 12 bases between. Per the germline V gene, CDR1 is LNHDA and CDR2 is SQIVND (reference sequence). This chain's CDR3 is CASSKVTAMNTEAFF. The CDR3 DNA sequence: TGTGCCAGTAGTAAAGTAACAGCAATGAACACTGAAGCTTTCTTT.

This clonotype was picked up a small number of times. The chain recombines TRBV7-2 with TRBJ1-2; no definite D call. The CDR3 is 13 residues long. CDR1 is SGHTA and CDR2 is FQGNSA in the germline V gene. V was cut by 3 bases and J by 6 bases, with 11 bases left in between. The CDR3 region has the DNA TGTGCCAGCAGCTTCGTTCTTGGGGATGGCTACACCTTC. Translating it yields CASSFVLGDGYTF.

This clonotype was seen a single time. V and J are TRBV28 and TRBJ2-3, with 9 bases that match TRBD2. J lost 5 bases, V lost 2 bases, and 11 bases had no gene match. The CDR3 sequence is 17 residues long. CDR1 and CDR2 (germline): MDHEN, SYDVKM. CDR3: CASSLAVAGDRKDTQYF. In DNA form, the CDR3 reads TGTGCCAGCAGTTTAGCGGTAGCGGGAGATCGGAAAGATACGCAGTATTTT.

The rearrangement joins TRBV20-1 to TRBJ2-7, with TRBD1 identical over 8 bases. The V and J ends lost 2 bases and 2 bases, in that order; junction bases with no gene match: 8. The CDR3 sequence is 15 residues long. Germline values: CDR1 DFQATT, CDR2 SNEGSKA (reference sequence). The CDR3 sequence is CSARRQGPTTYEQYF. DNA of the CDR3: TGCAGTGCTAGACGACAGGGGCCAACCACCTACGAGCAGTACTTC.

The chain joins TRBV27 to TRBJ2-7; 9 bases fit TRBD2. CDR1 is MNHEY, CDR2 SMNVEV, per germline (reference sequence). This CDR3 contains 17 residues. V shed 1 base, J shed 1 base, and the junction held 8 bases outside the gene matches. The CDR3 DNA reads TGTGCCAGCAGTTTATTTGGCAGACTAGCGGCTTCCTACGAGCAGTACTTC. Translation: CASSLFGRLAASYEQYF.

The chain carries TRBV24-1 and TRBJ2-1, with D perhaps matching TRBD1 (6 bases). CDR3 length equals 15 residues. Germline lookup yields CDR1 KGHDR and CDR2 SFDVKD. Trimming took off 5 bases at V and 0 bases at J, with 10 bases between the two ends. For the CDR3, the DNA is TGTGCCACCAGTGTCGAACAGGGCTCCTACAATGAGCAGTTCTTC. Residues: CATSVEQGSYNEQFF.

In this sample, this clonotype turned up a few times. The chain recombines TRBV7-2 with TRBJ1-5, with D possibly matching TRBD1 (5 bases). V lost 2 bases, J lost 9 bases, and 14 bases lay in between. Germline lookup yields CDR1 SGHTA and CDR2 FQGNSA. The CDR3 spans 14 residues. Here the CDR3 DNA reads TGTGCCAGCAGCTTACGGGTGGGGGTACGGCCCCAGCATTTT. It encodes CASSLRVGVRPQHF. Together with reference TRBV7-2 and TRBJ1-5, the CDR3 gives the full variable domain: GAGVSQSPSNKVTEKGKDVELRCDPISGHTALYWYRQSLGQGLEFLIYFQGNSAPDKSGLPSDRFSAERTGGSVSTLTIQRTQQEDSAVYLCASSLRVGVRPQHFGDGTRLSIL.

This clonotype came up a few times. V is TRBV6-2 or TRBV6-3 and J is TRBJ1-1; D might be TRBD1 (5 bases). The CDR3 consists of 14 residues. Trimming removed 7 bases at V and 4 bases at J, with 16 bases between. Germline values: CDR1 MNHEY, CDR2 SVGEGT. CDR3: CASTRDVTPTEAFF. CDR3 coding DNA: TGTGCCAGCACCCGGGACGTAACCCCCACTGAAGCTTTCTTT.

This clonotype was found a few times. The chain employs TRBV19 and TRBJ1-2; TRBD1 might be the D (5 bases). Trimming cost V 1 base and J 8 bases, with 11 bases left between them. The CDR3 consists of 13 residues. Germline V gene lookup returns CDR1 LNHDA and CDR2 SQIVND (reference sequence). For the CDR3, the DNA is TGTGCCAGTAGTATAGCCTCAGGGTCCGGCTACACCTTC. This gives the protein CASSIASGSGYTF.

This clonotype was observed a handful of times. The rearrangement links TRBV6-5 to TRBJ1-1; D ambiguous. The CDR3 has 15 residues. V lost 0 bases and J 1 base, leaving 9 bases between the germline ends. CDR1 MNHEY and CDR2 SVGAGI come from the germline V gene. CDR3 coding DNA: TGTGCCAGCAGTTACTCAGATTCAACGAACACTGAAGCTTTCTTT. It is translated as CASSYSDSTNTEAFF.

The gene calls are TRBV25-1 and TRBJ1-1; TRBD1 matches 8 bases. The germline CDR1 and CDR2 sequences are MGHDK and SYGVNS. The CDR3 is 14 amino acids. The V and J ends lost 4 bases and 3 bases, in that order; junction bases with no gene match: 4. The CDR3 DNA sequence: TGTGCCAGCAGTGGCCTGACAGGGGACACTGAAGCTTTCTTT. Amino acid sequence: CASSGLTGDTEAFF.

The chain has TRBV27 and TRBJ2-1; D might be TRBD1 (7 bases). Trimming took 7 bases from V and 14 from J, leaving 18 bases between them. CDR3 length: 12 amino acids. CDR1 and CDR2 from the germline V gene are MNHEY and SMNVEV (reference sequence). CDR3 bases: TGTGCCAGCAAGAACCAGGGGGGCCAGGAGTTCTTC. Translation gives CASKNQGGQEFF.

The genes are TRBV6-5 and TRBJ1-5, with 9 bases aligning to TRBD1. Germline V lookup: CDR1 MNHEY, CDR2 SVGAGI. V was pared by 4 bases and J by 10 bases, with 11 bases of the junction left unmatched. The CDR3 is 15 amino acids. CDR3: CASSWGQGIINPQHF. Here the CDR3 DNA reads TGTGCCAGCAGTTGGGGACAGGGAATAATCAACCCCCAGCATTTT.

V usage is TRBV20-1 and J usage is TRBJ1-2; D not resolved. CDR3 length: 11 amino acids. From germline, CDR1 is DFQATT and CDR2 SNEGSKA (reference sequence). V was clipped by 7 bases and J by 1 base, with 7 bases between them. The CDR3 bases are TGCAGTGTTTGGAATAACTATGGCTACACCTTC. Translation gives CSVWNNYGYTF.